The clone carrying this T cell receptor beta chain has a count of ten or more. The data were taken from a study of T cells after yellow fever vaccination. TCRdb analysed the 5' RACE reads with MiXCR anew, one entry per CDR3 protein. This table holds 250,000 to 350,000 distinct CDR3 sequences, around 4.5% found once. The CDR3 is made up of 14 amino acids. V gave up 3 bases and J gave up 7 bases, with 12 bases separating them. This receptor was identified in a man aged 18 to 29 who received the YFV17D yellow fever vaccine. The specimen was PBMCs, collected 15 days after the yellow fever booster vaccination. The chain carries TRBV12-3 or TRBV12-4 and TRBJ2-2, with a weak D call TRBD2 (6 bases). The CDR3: CASSLRGEDGELFF. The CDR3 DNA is TGTGCCAGCAGTTTGAGAGGGGAGGACGGGGAGCTGTTTTTT.